This TCR beta chain was documented in a study of cytomegalovirus exposure and HLA in healthy donors. This clone turned up a few times. As yet, its antigen is unknown. The PCR employed 60 Vbeta primers together with 13 Jbeta primers. Libraries were prepared by immunoSEQ multiplex PCR; TCRdb keeps only in-frame clonotypes and omits some of them. The sample contains 95,000 to 110,000 clones, around three quarters of which appear only once. Study-wide points: Specificity of a few CMV-associated chains for CMV antigens was verified in vitro.

The CDR3 is 15 residues long. V shed 1 base and J shed 2 bases, with 12 bases lying between them. Germline CDR1 is SGHNT and CDR2 is YYREEE (reference sequence). Source material: PBMCs. The rearrangement uses TRBV5-4 and TRBJ1-2; no reliable D call. This clonotype originated in a man aged 30 to 39 in good health and CMV-seronegative. The CDR3 sequence: CASSLYGELNYGYTF. The CDR3 DNA follows: TGTGCCAGCAGCTTGTACGGGGAACTGAACTATGGCTACACCTTC.